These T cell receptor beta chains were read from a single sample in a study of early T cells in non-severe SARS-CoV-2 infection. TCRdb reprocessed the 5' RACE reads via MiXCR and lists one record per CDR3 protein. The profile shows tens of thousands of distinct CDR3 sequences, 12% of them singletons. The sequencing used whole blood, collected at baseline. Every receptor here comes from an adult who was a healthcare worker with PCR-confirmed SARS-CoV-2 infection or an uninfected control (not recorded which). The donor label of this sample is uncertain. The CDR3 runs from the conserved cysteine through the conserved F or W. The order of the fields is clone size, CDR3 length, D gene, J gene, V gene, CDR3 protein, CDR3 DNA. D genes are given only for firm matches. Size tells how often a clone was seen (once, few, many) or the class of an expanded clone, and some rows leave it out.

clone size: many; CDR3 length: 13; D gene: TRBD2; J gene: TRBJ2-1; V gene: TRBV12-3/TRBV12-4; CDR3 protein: CASGSGGPVEQFF; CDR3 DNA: TGTGCCAGCGGGAGCGGGGGCCCCGTGGAGCAGTTCTTC
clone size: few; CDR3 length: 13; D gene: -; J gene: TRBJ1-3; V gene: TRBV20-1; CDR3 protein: CSARRGSGNTIYF; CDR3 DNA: TGCAGTGCTAGAAGGGGATCTGGAAACACCATATATTTT
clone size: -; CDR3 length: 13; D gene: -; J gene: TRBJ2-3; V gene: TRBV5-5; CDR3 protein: CASSLGAPDTQYF; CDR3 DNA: TGTGCCAGCAGCTTGGGGGCGCCTGATACGCAGTATTTT
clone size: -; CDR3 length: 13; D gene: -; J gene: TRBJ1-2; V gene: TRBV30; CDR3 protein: CAWTDRTPGGYTF; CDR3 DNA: TGTGCCTGGACTGATAGGACACCGGGCGGCTACACCTTC
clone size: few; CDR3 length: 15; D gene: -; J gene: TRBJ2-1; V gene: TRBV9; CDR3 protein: CASSVRSRPYNEQFF; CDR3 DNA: TGTGCCAGCAGCGTAAGGTCCAGGCCCTACAATGAGCAGTTCTTC
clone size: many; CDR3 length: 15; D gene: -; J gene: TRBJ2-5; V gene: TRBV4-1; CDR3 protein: CASRRTAVAGETQYF; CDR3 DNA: TGCGCCAGCAGACGAACAGCAGTAGCCGGAGAGACCCAGTACTTC
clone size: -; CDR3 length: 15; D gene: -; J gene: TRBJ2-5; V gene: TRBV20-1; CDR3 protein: CSARDLSARIWTQYF; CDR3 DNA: TGCAGTGCTAGAGATCTGTCAGCTAGAATATGGACCCAGTACTTC
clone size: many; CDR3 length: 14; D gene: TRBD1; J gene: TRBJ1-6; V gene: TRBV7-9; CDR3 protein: CASSVGQGYSPLHF; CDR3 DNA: TGTGCCAGCAGCGTCGGACAGGGTTATTCACCCCTCCACTTT
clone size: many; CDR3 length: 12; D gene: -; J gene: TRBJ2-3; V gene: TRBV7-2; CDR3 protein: CASSLYGDTQYF; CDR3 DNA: TGTGCCAGCAGCTTATACGGAGATACGCAGTATTTT
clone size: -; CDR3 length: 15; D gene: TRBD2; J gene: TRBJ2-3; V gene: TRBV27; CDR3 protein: CASSLAGVGTDTQYF; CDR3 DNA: TGTGCCAGCAGTTTAGCGGGGGTAGGCACAGATACGCAGTATTTT
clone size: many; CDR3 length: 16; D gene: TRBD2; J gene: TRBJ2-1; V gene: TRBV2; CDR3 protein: CASSRERGGSYNEQFF; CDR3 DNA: TGTGCCAGCAGTCGAGAGCGGGGCGGATCCTACAATGAGCAGTTCTTC
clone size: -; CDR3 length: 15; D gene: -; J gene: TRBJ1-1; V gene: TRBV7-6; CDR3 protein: CASSPSPAKNTEAFF; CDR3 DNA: TGTGCCAGCAGCCCCTCCCCAGCGAAGAACACTGAAGCTTTCTTT
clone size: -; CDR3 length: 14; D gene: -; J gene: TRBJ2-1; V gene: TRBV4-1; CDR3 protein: CASSQARSYNEQFF; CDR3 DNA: TGCGCCAGCAGCCAAGCTAGGAGTTACAATGAGCAGTTCTTC
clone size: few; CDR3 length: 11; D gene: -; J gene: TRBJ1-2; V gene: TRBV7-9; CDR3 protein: CASSLQAGYTF; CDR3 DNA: TGTGCCAGCAGCTTACAGGCGGGCTACACCTTC
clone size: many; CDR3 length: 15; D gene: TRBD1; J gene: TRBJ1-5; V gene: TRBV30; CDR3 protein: CAWSVLQGANQPQHF; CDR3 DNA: TGTGCCTGGAGTGTACTACAGGGGGCAAATCAGCCCCAGCATTTT
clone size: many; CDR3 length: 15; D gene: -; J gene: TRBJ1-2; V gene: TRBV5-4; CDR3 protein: CASSLERTERHGYTF; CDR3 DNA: TGTGCCAGCAGCCTTGAACGGACAGAGCGACATGGCTACACCTTC
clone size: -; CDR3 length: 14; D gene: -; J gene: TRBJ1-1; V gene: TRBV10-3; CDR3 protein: CAISERTVNTEAFF; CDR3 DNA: TGTGCCATCAGTGAAAGGACAGTAAACACTGAAGCTTTCTTT
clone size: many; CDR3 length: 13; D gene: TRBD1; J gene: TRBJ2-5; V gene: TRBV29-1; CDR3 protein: CSAGKGAQETQYF; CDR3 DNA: TGCAGCGCCGGAAAGGGGGCCCAGGAGACCCAGTACTTC
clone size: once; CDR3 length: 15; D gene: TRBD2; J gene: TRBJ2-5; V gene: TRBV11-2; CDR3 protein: CASSLVRGAEETQYF; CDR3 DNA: TGTGCCAGCAGCTTAGTGCGGGGGGCCGAGGAGACCCAGTACTTC
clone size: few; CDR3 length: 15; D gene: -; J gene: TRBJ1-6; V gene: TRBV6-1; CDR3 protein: CASSATTGYNSPLHF; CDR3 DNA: TGTGCCAGCAGTGCCACTACAGGTTATAATTCACCCCTCCACTTT
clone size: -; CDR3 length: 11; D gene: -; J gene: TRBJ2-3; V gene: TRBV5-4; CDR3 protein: CASSSPDTQYF; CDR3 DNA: TGTGCCAGCAGCTCCCCAGATACGCAGTATTTT
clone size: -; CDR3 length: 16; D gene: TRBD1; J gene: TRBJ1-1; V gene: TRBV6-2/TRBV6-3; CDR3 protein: CASREWGQGGGTEAFF; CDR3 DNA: TGTGCCAGCAGGGAATGGGGACAGGGGGGAGGCACTGAAGCTTTCTTT
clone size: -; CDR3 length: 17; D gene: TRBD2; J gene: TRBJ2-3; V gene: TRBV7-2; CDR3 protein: CASRLAGSGVGADTQYF; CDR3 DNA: TGTGCCAGCAGACTAGCGGGGAGTGGGGTTGGCGCAGATACGCAGTATTTT
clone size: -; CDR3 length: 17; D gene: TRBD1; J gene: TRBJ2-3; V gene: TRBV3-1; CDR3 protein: CASSQPERQGAGDTQYF; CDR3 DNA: TGTGCCAGCAGCCAACCGGAACGACAGGGGGCAGGAGATACGCAGTATTTT
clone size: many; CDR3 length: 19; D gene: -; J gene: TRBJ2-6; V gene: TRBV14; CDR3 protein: CASSHWDTKDFSGANVLTF; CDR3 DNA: TGTGCCAGCAGCCATTGGGATACCAAAGATTTCTCTGGGGCCAACGTCCTGACTTTC
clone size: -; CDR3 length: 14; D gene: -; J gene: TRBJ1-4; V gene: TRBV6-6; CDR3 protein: CASSSQGYNEKLFF; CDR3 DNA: TGTGCCAGCAGTTCACAGGGTTATAATGAAAAACTGTTTTTT
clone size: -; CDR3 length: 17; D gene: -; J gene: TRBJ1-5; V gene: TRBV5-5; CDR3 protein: CASSLRPAGDSNQPQHF; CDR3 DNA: TGTGCCAGCAGCTTAAGACCGGCGGGGGATAGCAATCAGCCCCAGCATTTT
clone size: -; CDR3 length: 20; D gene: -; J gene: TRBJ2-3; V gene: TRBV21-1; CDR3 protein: CASSKRVECYRLADPYTQYF; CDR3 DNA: TGTGCCAGCAGCAAAAGGGTGGAGTGCTACCGACTAGCGGATCCCTATACGCAGTATTTT
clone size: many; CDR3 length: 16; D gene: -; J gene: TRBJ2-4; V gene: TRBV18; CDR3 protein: CASSNRLLVAKNIQYF; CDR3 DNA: TGTGCCAGCTCCAACAGGTTGTTGGTAGCCAAAAACATTCAGTACTTC
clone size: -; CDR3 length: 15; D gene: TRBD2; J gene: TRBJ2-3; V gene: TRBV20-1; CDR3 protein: CSARPSGFGTDTQYF; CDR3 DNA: TGCAGTGCTAGGCCTAGCGGGTTTGGCACAGATACGCAGTATTTT
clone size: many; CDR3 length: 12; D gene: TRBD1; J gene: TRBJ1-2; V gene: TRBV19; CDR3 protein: CASSPGQNGYTF; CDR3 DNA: TGTGCCAGTTCACCGGGACAGAATGGCTACACCTTC
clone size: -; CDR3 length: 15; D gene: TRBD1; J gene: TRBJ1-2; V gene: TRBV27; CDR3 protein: CASSSRTGINYGYTF; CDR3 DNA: TGTGCCAGCAGTTCTAGGACAGGGATTAACTATGGCTACACCTTC
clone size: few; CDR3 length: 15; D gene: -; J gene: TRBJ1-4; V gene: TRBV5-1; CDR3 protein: CASSFGDDQGEKLFF; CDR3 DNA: TGCGCCAGCAGCTTTGGTGACGACCAGGGGGAAAAACTGTTTTTT
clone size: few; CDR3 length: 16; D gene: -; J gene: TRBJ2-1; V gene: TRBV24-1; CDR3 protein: CATSAATEISYNEQFF; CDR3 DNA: TGTGCCACCAGTGCCGCAACAGAGATCTCCTACAATGAGCAGTTCTTC
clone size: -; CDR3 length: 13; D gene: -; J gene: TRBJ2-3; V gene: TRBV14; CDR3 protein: CASSQVQGPTQYF; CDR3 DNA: TGTGCCAGCAGCCAAGTTCAGGGACCTACGCAGTATTTT
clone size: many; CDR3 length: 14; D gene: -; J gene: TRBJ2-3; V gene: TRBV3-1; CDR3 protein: CASSPGTDGHTQYF; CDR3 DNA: TGTGCCAGCAGCCCTGGGACCGACGGGCATACGCAGTATTTT
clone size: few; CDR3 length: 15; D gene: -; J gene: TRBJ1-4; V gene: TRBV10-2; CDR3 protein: CASRQGLRTNEKLFF; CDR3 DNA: TGCGCCAGCAGGCAGGGGTTACGGACTAATGAAAAACTGTTTTTT
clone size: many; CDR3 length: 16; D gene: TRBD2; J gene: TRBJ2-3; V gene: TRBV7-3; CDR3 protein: CASSLLAGVSTDTQYF; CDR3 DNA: TGTGCCAGCAGCTTACTAGCGGGGGTTAGCACAGATACGCAGTATTTT
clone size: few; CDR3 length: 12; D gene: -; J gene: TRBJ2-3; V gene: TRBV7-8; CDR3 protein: CASSQDSDTQYF; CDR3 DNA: TGTGCCAGCAGCCAAGACTCAGATACGCAGTATTTT
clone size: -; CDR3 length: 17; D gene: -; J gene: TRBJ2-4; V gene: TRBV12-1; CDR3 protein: CASSSYVAELAKNIQYF; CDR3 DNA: TGTGCCAGCAGCTCCTACGTAGCGGAATTAGCCAAAAACATTCAGTACTTC
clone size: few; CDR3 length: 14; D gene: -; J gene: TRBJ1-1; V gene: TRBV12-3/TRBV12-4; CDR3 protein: CASNTQEKNTEAFF; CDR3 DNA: TGTGCCAGCAACACACAGGAGAAGAACACTGAAGCTTTCTTT
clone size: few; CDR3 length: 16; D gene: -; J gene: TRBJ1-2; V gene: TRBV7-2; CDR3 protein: CASSVTGTSSNYGYTF; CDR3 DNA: TGTGCCAGCAGCGTAACCGGGACGTCCTCTAACTATGGCTACACCTTC
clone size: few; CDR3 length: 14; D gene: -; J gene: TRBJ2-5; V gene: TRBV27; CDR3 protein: CASSLSAAVETQYF; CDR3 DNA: TGTGCCAGCAGTTTATCTGCCGCGGTGGAGACCCAGTACTTC
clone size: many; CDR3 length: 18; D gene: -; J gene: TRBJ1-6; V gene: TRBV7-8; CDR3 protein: CASSLAIGGQLYNSPLHF; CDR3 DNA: TGTGCCAGCAGCTTAGCAATCGGGGGGCAGCTCTATAATTCACCCCTCCACTTT
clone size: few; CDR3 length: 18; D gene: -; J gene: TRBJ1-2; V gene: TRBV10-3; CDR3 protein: CAISESMIRRTQNYGYTF; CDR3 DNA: TGTGCCATCAGTGAGTCGATGATTCGAAGGACGCAGAACTATGGCTACACCTTC
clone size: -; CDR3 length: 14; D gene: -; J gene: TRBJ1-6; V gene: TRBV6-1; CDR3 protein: CASRTGPLNSPLHF; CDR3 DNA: TGTGCCAGCAGAACCGGACCCCTTAATTCACCCCTCCACTTT
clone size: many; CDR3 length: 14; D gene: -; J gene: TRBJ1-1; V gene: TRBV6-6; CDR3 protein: CASSEDTPNTEAFF; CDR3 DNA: TGTGCCAGCAGTGAGGACACCCCGAACACTGAAGCTTTCTTT
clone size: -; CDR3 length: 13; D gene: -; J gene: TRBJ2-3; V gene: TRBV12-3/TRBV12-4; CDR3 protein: CASSRQGIDTQYF; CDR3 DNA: TGTGCCAGCAGCCGCCAGGGTATCGATACGCAGTATTTT